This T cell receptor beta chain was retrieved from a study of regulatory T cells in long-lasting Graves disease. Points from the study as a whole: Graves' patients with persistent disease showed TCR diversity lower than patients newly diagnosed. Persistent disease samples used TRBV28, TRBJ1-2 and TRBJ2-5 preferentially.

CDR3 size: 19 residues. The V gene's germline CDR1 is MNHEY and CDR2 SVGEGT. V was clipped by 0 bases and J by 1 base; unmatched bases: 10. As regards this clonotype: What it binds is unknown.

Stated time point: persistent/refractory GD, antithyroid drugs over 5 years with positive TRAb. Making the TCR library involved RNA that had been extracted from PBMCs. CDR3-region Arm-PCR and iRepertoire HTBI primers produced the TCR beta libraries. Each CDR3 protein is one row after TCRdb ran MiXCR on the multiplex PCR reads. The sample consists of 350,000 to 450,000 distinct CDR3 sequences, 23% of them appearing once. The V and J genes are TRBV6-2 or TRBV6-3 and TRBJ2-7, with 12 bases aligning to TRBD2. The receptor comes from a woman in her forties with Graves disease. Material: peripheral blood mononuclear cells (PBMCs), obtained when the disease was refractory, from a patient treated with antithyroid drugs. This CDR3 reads CASSYSPGLAGTRSYEQYF. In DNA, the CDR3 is TGTGCCAGCAGTTACTCGCCTGGACTAGCGGGAACTAGATCCTACGAGCAGTACTTC.